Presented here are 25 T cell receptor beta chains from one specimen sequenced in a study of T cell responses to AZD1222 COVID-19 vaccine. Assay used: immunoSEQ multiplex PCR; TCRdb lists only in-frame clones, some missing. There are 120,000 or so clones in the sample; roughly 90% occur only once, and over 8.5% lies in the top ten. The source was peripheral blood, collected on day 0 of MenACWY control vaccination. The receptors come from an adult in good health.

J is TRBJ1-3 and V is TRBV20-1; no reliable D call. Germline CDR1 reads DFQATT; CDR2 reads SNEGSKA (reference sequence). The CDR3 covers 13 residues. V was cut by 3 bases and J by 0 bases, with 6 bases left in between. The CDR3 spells CSASDNSGNTIYF. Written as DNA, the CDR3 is TGCAGTGCTAGTGACAACTCTGGAAACACCATATATTTT.

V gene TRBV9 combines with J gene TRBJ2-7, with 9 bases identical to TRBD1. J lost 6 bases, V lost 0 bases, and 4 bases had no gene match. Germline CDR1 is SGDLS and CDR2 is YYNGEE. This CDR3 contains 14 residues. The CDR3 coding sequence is TGTGCCAGCAGCGTAGCGGGACAGGGTAGCGAGCAGTACTTC. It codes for CASSVAGQGSEQYF.

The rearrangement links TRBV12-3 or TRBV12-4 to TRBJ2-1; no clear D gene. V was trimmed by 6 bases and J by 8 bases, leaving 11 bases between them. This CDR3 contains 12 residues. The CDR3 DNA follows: TGTGCCAGCAGCTCCGGTCGCGATGAGCAGTTCTTC. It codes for CASSSGRDEQFF.

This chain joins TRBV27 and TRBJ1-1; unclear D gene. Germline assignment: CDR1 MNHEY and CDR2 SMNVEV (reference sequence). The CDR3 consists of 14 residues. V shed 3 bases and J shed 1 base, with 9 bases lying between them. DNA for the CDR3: TGTGCCAGCAGTTTTGGCTTGGGGAACACTGAAGCTTTCTTT. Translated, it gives CASSFGLGNTEAFF.

CDR3 amino acids: CSVESHFGKAKTEAFF. The CDR3 coding sequence is TGCAGCGTTGAATCGCATTTCGGAAAAGCAAAGACTGAAGCTTTCTTT. J is TRBJ1-1 and V is TRBV29-1, with D unresolved. Germline CDR1 is SQVTM and CDR2 is ANQGSEA. Deletions cut 2 bases from V and 5 bases from J, with 21 bases between. CDR3 length: 16 amino acids.

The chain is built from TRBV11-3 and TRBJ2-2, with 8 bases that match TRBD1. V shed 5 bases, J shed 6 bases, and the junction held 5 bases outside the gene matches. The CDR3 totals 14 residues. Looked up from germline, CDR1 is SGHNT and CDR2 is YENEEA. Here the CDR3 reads CASSPRQGPGELFF. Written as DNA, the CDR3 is TGTGCCAGCAGCCCTCGACAGGGGCCCGGGGAGCTGTTTTTT.

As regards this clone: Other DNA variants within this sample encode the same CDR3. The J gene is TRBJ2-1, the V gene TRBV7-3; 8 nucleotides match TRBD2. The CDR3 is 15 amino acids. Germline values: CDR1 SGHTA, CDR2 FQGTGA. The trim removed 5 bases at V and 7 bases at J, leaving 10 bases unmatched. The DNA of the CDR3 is TGTGCCAGCAGCCTAGGGGCGGGAGGTCGGAATGAGCAGTTCTTC. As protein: CASSLGAGGRNEQFF.

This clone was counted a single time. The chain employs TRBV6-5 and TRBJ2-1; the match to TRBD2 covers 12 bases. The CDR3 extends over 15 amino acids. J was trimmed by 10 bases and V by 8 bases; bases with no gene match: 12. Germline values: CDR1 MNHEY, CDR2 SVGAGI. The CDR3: CASSLELAGGWEQFF. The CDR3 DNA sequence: TGTGCCAGCTCATTAGAACTAGCGGGAGGATGGGAGCAGTTCTTC.

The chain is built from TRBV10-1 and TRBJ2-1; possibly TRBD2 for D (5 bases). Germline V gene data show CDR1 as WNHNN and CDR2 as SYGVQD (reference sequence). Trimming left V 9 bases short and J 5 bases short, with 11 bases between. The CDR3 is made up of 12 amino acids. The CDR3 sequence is CARTDCNNEQFF. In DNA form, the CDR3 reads TGCGCCAGAACGGACTGCAACAATGAGCAGTTCTTC.

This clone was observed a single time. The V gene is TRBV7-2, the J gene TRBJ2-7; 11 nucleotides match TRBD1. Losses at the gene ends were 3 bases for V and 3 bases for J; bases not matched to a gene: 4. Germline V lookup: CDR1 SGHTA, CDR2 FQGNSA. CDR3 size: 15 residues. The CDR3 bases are TGTGCCAGCAGCTTGATGGGACAGGGGGTCTACGAGCAGTACTTC. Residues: CASSLMGQGVYEQYF.

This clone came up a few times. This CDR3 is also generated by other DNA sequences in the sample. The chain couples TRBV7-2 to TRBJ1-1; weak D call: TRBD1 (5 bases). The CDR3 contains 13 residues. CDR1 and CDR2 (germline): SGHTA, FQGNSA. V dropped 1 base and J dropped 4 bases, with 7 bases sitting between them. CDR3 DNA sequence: TGTGCCAGCAGCTTAGATAGGGGCACTGAAGCTTTCTTT. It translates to CASSLDRGTEAFF.

CDR3 DNA sequence: TGTGCCTGGAGTGCGGGGGGCCGGCAGCCCCAGCATTTT. Residues: CAWSAGGRQPQHF. The rearrangement joins TRBV30 to TRBJ1-5; TRBD1 might be the D (6 bases). Germline V gene data show CDR1 as GTSNPN and CDR2 as SVGIG (reference sequence). The V gene lost 1 base and the J gene lost 7 bases, with 11 bases spanning the gap. This CDR3 spans 13 amino acids.

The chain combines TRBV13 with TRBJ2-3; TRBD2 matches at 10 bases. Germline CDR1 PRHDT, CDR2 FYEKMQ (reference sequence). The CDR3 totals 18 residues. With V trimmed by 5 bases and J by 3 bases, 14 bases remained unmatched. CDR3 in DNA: TGTGCCAGCAGCCCACATCCTTGGCTAGCGGGAGAAACAGATACGCAGTATTTT. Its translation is CASSPHPWLAGETDTQYF.

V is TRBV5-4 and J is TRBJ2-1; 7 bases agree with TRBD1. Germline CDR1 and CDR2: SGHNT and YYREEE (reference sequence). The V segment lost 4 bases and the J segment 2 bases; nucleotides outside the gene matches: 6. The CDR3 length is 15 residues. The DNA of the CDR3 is TGTGCCAGCAGCCCTCAGGGGGATGCCTACAATGAGCAGTTCTTC. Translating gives CASSPQGDAYNEQFF.

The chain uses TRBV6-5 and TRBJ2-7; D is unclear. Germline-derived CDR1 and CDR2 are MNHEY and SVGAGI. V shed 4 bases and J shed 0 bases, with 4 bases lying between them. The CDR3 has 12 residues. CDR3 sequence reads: CASSWTSYEQYF. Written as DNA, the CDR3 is TGTGCCAGCAGTTGGACCTCCTACGAGCAGTACTTC.

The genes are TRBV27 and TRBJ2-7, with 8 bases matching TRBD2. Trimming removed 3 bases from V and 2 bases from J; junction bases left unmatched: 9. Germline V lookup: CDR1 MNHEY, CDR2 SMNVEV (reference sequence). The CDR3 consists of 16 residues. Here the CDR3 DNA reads TGTGCCAGCAGTTTTGGTATTAGCGGGAACCCCTACGAGCAGTACTTC. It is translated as CASSFGISGNPYEQYF.

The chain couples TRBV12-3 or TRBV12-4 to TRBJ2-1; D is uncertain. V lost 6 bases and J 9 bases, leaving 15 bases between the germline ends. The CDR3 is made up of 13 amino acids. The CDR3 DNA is TGTGCCAGCAGCCCCAACGTCGATATTGAGCAGTTCTTC. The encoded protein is CASSPNVDIEQFF.

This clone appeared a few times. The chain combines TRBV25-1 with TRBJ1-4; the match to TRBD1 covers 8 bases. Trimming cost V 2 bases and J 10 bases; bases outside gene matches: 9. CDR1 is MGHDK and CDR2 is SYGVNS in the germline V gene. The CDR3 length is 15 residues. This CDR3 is CASSEGNRGVRKLFF. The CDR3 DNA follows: TGTGCCAGCAGTGAAGGAAACAGGGGGGTTCGAAAACTGTTTTTT.

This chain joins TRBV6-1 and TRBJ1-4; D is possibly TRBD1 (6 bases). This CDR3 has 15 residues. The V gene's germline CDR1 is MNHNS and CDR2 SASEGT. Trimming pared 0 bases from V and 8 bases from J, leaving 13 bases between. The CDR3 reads CASSEATLGGEKLFF. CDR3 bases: TGTGCCAGCAGTGAAGCCACCCTAGGGGGGGAAAAACTGTTTTTT.

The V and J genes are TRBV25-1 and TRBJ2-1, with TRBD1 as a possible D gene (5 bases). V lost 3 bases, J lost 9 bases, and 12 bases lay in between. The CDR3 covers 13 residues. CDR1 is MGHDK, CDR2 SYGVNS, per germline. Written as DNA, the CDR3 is TGTGCCAGCAGTGATAGAAGGGGCGGTGAGCAGTTCTTC. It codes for CASSDRRGGEQFF.

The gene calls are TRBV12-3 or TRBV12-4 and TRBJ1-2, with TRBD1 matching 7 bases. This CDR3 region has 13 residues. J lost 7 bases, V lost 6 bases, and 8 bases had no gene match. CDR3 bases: TGTGCCAGCAGGCCTACAGGGGACTTTGGCTACACCTTC. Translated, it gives CASRPTGDFGYTF.

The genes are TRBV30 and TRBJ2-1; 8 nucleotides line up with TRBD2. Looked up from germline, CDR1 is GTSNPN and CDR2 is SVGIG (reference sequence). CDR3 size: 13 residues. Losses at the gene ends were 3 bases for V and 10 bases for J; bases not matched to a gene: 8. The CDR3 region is CAWSGRAGGEQFF. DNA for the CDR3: TGTGCCTGGAGCGGGAGGGCCGGGGGAGAGCAGTTCTTC.

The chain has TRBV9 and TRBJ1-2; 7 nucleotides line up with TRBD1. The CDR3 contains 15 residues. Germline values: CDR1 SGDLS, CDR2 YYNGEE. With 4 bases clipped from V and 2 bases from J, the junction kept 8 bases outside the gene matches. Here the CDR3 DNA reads TGTGCCAGCAGCCCACCCTCACAGGGGAACTATGGCTACACCTTC. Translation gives CASSPPSQGNYGYTF.

The CDR3 reads CASSLPSGDNEQFF. As DNA, the CDR3 is TGTGCCAGCAGCTTGCCTAGCGGGGACAATGAGCAGTTCTTC. This rearrangement joins TRBV7-3 to TRBJ2-1; the match to TRBD2 covers 9 bases. The V and J ends lost 3 bases and 5 bases, in that order; junction bases with no gene match: 2. This CDR3 has 14 residues. Germline V gene sequence: CDR1 SGHTA, CDR2 FQGTGA.

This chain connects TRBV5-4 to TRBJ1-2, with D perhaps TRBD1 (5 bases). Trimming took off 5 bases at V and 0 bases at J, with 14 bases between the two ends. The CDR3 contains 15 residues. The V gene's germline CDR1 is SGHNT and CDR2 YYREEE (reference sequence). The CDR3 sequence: CASRQGLTTNYGYTF. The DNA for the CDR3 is TGTGCCAGCAGGCAGGGATTAACTACTAACTATGGCTACACCTTC. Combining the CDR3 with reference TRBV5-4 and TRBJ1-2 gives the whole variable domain ETGVTQSPTHLIKTRGQQVTLRCSSQSGHNTVSWYQQALGQGPQFIFQYYREEENGRGNFPPRFSGLQFPNYSSELNVNALELDDSALYLCASRQGLTTNYGYTFGSGTRLTVV.